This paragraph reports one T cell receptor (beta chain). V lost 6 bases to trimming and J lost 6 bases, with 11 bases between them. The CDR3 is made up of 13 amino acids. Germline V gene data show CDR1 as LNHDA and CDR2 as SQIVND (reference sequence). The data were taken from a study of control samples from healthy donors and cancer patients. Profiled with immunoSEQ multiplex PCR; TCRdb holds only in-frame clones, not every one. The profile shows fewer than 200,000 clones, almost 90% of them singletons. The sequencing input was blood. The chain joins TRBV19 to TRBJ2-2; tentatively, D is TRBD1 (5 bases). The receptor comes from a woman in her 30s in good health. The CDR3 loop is CASSKQVPGELFF. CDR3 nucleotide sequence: TGTGCCAGTAGCAAACAGGTCCCCGGGGAGCTGTTTTTT.